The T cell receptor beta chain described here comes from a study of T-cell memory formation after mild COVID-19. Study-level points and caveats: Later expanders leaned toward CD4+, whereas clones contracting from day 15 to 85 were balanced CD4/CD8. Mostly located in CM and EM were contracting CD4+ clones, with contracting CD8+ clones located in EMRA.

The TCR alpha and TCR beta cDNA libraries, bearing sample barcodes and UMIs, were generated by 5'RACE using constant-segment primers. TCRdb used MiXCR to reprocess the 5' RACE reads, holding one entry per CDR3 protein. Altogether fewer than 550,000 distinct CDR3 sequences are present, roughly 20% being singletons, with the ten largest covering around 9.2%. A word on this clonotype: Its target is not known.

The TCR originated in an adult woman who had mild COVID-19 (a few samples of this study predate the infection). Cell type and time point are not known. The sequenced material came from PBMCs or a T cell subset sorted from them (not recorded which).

The CDR3 nucleotides read TGTGCCAGCAGTCGACTAGCGGGGAGCACAGATACGCAGTATTTT. Protein sequence: CASSRLAGSTDTQYF. This rearrangement joins TRBV6-6 to TRBJ2-3, with 11 bases aligning to TRBD2. V was clipped by 5 bases and J by 0 bases; unmatched bases: 1. CDR3 size: 15 residues. Germline assignment: CDR1 MNHNY and CDR2 SVGAGI (reference sequence).